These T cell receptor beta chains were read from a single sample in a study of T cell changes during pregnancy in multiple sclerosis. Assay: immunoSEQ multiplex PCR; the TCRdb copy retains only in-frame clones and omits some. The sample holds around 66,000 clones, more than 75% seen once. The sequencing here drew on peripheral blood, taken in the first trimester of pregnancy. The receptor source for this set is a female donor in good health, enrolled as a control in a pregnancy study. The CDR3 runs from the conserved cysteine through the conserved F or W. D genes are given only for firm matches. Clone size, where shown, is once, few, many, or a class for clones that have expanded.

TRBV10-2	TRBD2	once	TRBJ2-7	TGCGCCAGCAGTGATCCTACCGGGAGGGCCTACGAGCAGTACTTC	CASSDPTGRAYEQYF
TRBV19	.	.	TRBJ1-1	TGTGCCAGTAACTCCCAGGGCATGAACACTGAAGCTTTCTTT	CASNSQGMNTEAFF
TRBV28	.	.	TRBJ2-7	TGTGCCAGCAGGGCAAACTACGAGCAGTACTTC	CASRANYEQYF
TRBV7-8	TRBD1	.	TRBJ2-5	TGTGCCAGCAGCTATCACAGGGGGCGCGAGGGAGAGACCCAGTACTTC	CASSYHRGREGETQYF
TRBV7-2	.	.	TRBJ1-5	TGTGCCAGCAGCTTAGGCGGTCAGCCCCAGCATTTT	CASSLGGQPQHF
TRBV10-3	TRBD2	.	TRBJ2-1	TGTGCCATCAGCACCCTGATCTGGCGGGAGGGTCCCGGCTCCTACAATGAGCAGTTCTTC	CAISTLIWREGPGSYNEQFF
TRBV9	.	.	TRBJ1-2	TGTGCCAGCAGCGTTAGCCTTAACTATGGCTACACCTTC	CASSVSLNYGYTF
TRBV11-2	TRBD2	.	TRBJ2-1	TGTGCCAGCAGCTCGCCGGGACTAGCGGGAGGATTGGAGCAGTTCTTC	CASSSPGLAGGLEQFF
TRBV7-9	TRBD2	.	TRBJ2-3	TGTGCCAGCAGCCCGCCGACCGGGGGGGGCACAGATACGCAGTATTTT	CASSPPTGGGTDTQYF
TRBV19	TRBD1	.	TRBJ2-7	TGTGCCAGTAGTTTGACAGGGGGCGAGCACGAGCAGTACTTC	CASSLTGGEHEQYF
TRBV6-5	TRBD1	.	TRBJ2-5	TGTGCCAGCAGTTTCGACAGGGGGGAGACCCAGTACTTC	CASSFDRGETQYF
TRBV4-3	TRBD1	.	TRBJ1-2	TGCGCCAGCAGCCAAGATAGACAGGGGGCTTTCTATGGCTACACCTTC	CASSQDRQGAFYGYTF
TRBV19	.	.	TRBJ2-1	TGTGCCAGTAACCCGGCGGCTTCCTACAATGAGCAGTTCTTC	CASNPAASYNEQFF
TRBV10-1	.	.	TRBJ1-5	TGCGCCAGCAGTGAGTCAGAGTTGAGGGAAAGAGACAATCAGCCCCAGCATTTT	CASSESELRERDNQPQHF
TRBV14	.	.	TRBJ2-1	TGTGCCAGCAGCCAAGATCGAGGAAGGGGATCCTACAATGAGCAGTTCTTC	CASSQDRGRGSYNEQFF
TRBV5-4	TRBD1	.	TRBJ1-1	TGTGCCAGCAGCTCATCGAAGGACAGGAGTAGCGCTGAAGCTTTCTTT	CASSSSKDRSSAEAFF
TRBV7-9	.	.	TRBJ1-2	TGTGCCAGCAGCCTAAAGGGTCAGGGTGTGGTAGGCTTCTATGGCTACACCTTC	CASSLKGQGVVGFYGYTF
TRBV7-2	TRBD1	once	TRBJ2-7	TGTGCCAGCAGCTTAGCGGCAATCTCCGGGACAGGGGCCTCCTACGAGCAGTACTTC	CASSLAAISGTGASYEQYF
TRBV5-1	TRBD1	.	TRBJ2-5	TGCGCCAGCAGCTTGGGTGGGACAGTCCAAGAGACCCAGTACTTC	CASSLGGTVQETQYF
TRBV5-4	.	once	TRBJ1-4	TGTGCCAGCAGCTTGACATCGGGGGAAGCAACTAATGAAAAACTGTTTTTT	CASSLTSGEATNEKLFF
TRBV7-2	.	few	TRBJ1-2	TGTGCCAGCAGCTTCGGGGGGACTTCTAACTATGGCTACACCTTC	CASSFGGTSNYGYTF
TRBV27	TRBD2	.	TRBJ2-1	TGTGCCAGCAGTCTTACTAGCGGGGGGTACAATGAGCAGTTCTTC	CASSLTSGGYNEQFF
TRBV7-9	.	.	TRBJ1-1	TGTGCCAGCAGCTACCCCGGGGGCACTGAAGCTTTCTTT	CASSYPGGTEAFF